Following are 19 T cell receptor beta chains from one sample sequenced in a study of blood T cell repertoires in COVID-19. Profiling relied on immunoSEQ multiplex PCR, and the TCRdb table lists in-frame clones only, not all of them. The table shows 400,000 to 550,000 clones, with around 89% occurring only once. The sample was peripheral blood. Receptors were obtained from a woman aged 25-40 years with acute or convalescent COVID-19.

Note on this clone: The sample carries other DNA sequences with the same CDR3. For the CDR3, the DNA is TGTGCCAGCAGCCCAGGGACTAGCGGGTCCTACGAGCAGTACTTC. This gives the protein CASSPGTSGSYEQYF. The V and J genes are TRBV7-9 and TRBJ2-7; 12 nucleotides agree with TRBD2. The CDR3 covers 15 residues. From germline, CDR1 is SEHNR and CDR2 FQNEAQ (reference sequence). V was pared by 5 bases and J by 1 base, with 3 bases of the junction left unmatched.

The rearrangement uses TRBV18 and TRBJ2-1; D is perhaps TRBD1 (5 bases). Between the trimmed V and J ends, which lost 3 bases and 5 bases, there was a span of 17 bases. CDR1 is KGHSH and CDR2 is LQKENI in the germline V gene. This CDR3 comprises 16 residues. The DNA of the CDR3 is TGTGCCAGCTCACCTTTTTTAGGGGCCCCCAACAATGAGCAGTTCTTC. Residues: CASSPFLGAPNNEQFF.

The gene calls are TRBV18 and TRBJ1-1; D is unresolved. The CDR3 is 14 amino acids. V lost 3 bases and J 0 bases, leaving 8 bases between the germline ends. CDR1 is KGHSH, CDR2 LQKENI, per germline. The CDR3 DNA follows: TGTGCCAGCTCACCGGTGGCCTTGAACACTGAAGCTTTCTTT. Translating it yields CASSPVALNTEAFF.

CDR3: CASSFGRLDEQFF. In nucleotides, the CDR3 is TGTGCCAGCAGTTTCGGCAGGTTGGATGAGCAGTTCTTC. V gene TRBV27 combines with J gene TRBJ2-1; unclear D gene. CDR1 and CDR2 (germline): MNHEY, SMNVEV (reference sequence). Trimming shortened V by 3 bases and J by 8 bases, and 11 bases separated the two germline ends. This CDR3 region has 13 residues.

This sequence joins TRBV7-2 and TRBJ1-5; the D gene is possibly TRBD1 (5 bases). In germline, CDR1 is SGHTA, CDR2 FQGNSA. CDR3 length equals 13 residues. With 5 bases removed from V and 6 bases from J, the gap between germline ends came to 11 bases. DNA for the CDR3: TGTGCCAGCAGCACCAGGGTACCTCAGCCCCAGCATTTT. Its protein product is CASSTRVPQPQHF.

The chain joins TRBV10-2 to TRBJ2-7, with TRBD2 as a possible D gene (6 bases). Germline-derived CDR1 and CDR2 are WSHSY and SAAADI. Deletions cut 8 bases from V and 0 bases from J, with 8 bases between. The CDR3 is 12 amino acids. CDR3 loop: CASSTSSYEQYF. In DNA form, the CDR3 reads TGCGCCAGCTCGACTAGCTCCTACGAGCAGTACTTC.

This chain connects TRBV5-6 to TRBJ2-7; 8 bases are a match to TRBD2. CDR1 and CDR2 (germline): SGHDT, YYEEEE. The V gene end was trimmed by 2 bases and the J gene end by 6 bases; junction bases not matched to a gene: 4. This CDR3 comprises 13 residues. CDR3 DNA sequence: TGTGCCAGCAGCTTTGGGACTAGTGGCGAGCAGTACTTC. Residues: CASSFGTSGEQYF. The variable domain in full, completed from reference TRBV5-6 and TRBJ2-7, reads DAGVTQSPTHLIKTRGQQVTLRCSPKSGHDTVSWYQQALGQGPQFIFQYYEEEERQRGNFPDRFSGHQFPNYSSELNVNALLLGDSALYLCASSFGTSGEQYFGPGTRLTVT.

The CDR3 reads CASSLPGFGIGELFF. Here the CDR3 DNA reads TGTGCCAGCAGCCTCCCGGGGTTTGGGATCGGGGAGCTGTTTTTT. The chain is built from TRBV9 and TRBJ2-2, with TRBD2 as a possible D gene (5 bases). V lost 4 bases and J lost 7, with 17 bases in between. CDR1 and CDR2 from the germline V gene are SGDLS and YYNGEE. The CDR3 contains 15 residues.

The rearrangement links TRBV9 to TRBJ2-7; TRBD2 is a possible D gene (7 bases). The length of the CDR3 is 14 residues. V was clipped by 0 bases and J by 7 bases, with 14 bases between them. Germline V CDR1 and CDR2: SGDLS, YYNGEE. CDR3 loop: CASSVVGGPSEQYF. CDR3 sequence (DNA): TGTGCCAGCAGCGTAGTCGGGGGGCCAAGTGAGCAGTACTTC. The complete variable domain, with remaining parts taken from reference TRBV9 and TRBJ2-7, reads DSGVTQTPKHLITATGQRVTLRCSPRSGDLSVYWYQQSLDQGLQFLIQYYNGEERAKGNILERFSAQQFPDLHSELNLSSLELGDSALYFCASSVVGGPSEQYFGPGTRLTVT.

The rearrangement uses TRBV10-3 and TRBJ2-2; 9 nucleotides match TRBD1. J lost 5 bases, V lost 9 bases, and 7 bases had no gene match. This CDR3 is 14 amino acids long. The germline CDR1 and CDR2 sequences are ENHRY and SYGVKD. The CDR3, as DNA: TGTGCCATTGCCTCGACAGGGGGGACCGGGGAGCTGTTTTTT. It codes for CAIASTGGTGELFF.

The J gene is TRBJ1-1, the V gene TRBV7-8; perhaps TRBD1 as D (6 bases). CDR1 is SGHVS and CDR2 is FQNEAQ in the germline V gene. CDR3 length: 15 amino acids. The ends were cut back, 3 bases at V and 5 bases at J, with 16 bases in the middle. CDR3 sequence (DNA): TGTGCCAGCAGCTTTATGTTGGGGGGGCGGACTGAAGCTTTCTTT. It encodes CASSFMLGGRTEAFF.

The chain is built from TRBV3-1 (or the pseudogene TRBV3-2) and TRBJ1-2, with 7 nucleotides matching TRBD1. The CDR3 runs 14 residues. Germline V gene data show CDR1 as LGHDT and CDR2 as YNNKEL (reference sequence). The J segment lost 4 bases and the V segment lost 4 bases, leaving 6 bases of the junction unmatched. CDR3 coding DNA: TGTGCCAGCAGCCGACAGGGTCCCATCTATGGCTACACCTTC. Translated: CASSRQGPIYGYTF.

The rearrangement uses TRBV19 and TRBJ1-5; tentatively, D is TRBD1 (5 bases). The CDR3 is 19 amino acids. The germline gives CDR1 LNHDA, CDR2 SQIVND (reference sequence). Trimming left V 1 base short and J 0 bases short, with 19 bases between. CDR3 residues: CASSIGRRVGIYSNQPQHF. In nucleotides, the CDR3 is TGTGCCAGTAGTATAGGCCGCAGGGTGGGGATTTATAGCAATCAGCCCCAGCATTTT.

The J gene is TRBJ2-4, the V gene TRBV5-4, with D unresolved. V was trimmed by 0 bases and J by 1 base, leaving 5 bases between them. The CDR3 totals 14 residues. The V gene's germline CDR1 is SGHNT and CDR2 YYREEE (reference sequence). The CDR3 sequence: CASSLGVAKNIQYF. The CDR3 nucleotides read TGTGCCAGCAGCTTGGGAGTCGCCAAAAACATTCAGTACTTC.

The V gene is TRBV2, the J gene TRBJ2-2; D not certain. CDR3 size: 13 residues. In germline, CDR1 is SNHLY, CDR2 FYNNEI. The germline V and J ends were trimmed by 8 bases and 7 bases, with 14 bases remaining between them. In DNA form, the CDR3 reads TGTGCCAGCCGAAAGGAGAGTCGCGGGGAGCTGTTTTTT. The encoded protein is CASRKESRGELFF. Based on the CDR3 plus reference TRBV2 and TRBJ2-2, the full variable domain is EPEVTQTPSHQVTQMGQEVILRCVPISNHLYFYWYRQILGQKVEFLVSFYNNEISEKSEIFDDQFSVERPDGSNFTLKIRSTKLEDSAMYFCASRKESRGELFFGEGSRLTVL.

This rearrangement joins TRBV30 to TRBJ2-1; D is possibly TRBD2 (6 bases). Trimming stripped 0 bases from V and 0 bases from J, with 9 bases between. CDR1 is GTSNPN and CDR2 is SVGIG in the germline V gene (reference sequence). The CDR3 length is 15 residues. CDR3 sequence (DNA): TGTGCCTGGAGTGTCGGGAGCGGCTCCTACAATGAGCAGTTCTTC. This translates into CAWSVGSGSYNEQFF.

V and J are TRBV5-1 and TRBJ2-7; weak D call: TRBD2 (6 bases). This CDR3 has 13 residues. The germline gives CDR1 SGHRS, CDR2 YFSETQ. V was cut by 4 bases and J by 1 base, with 9 bases left in between. As DNA, the CDR3 is TGCGCCAGCAGCGCGACTAGTTCCTACGAGCAGTACTTC. Its translation: CASSATSSYEQYF.

The chain employs TRBV28 and TRBJ2-5, with D tentatively TRBD2 (6 bases). There are 16 residues in the CDR3. The V end was cut by 6 bases, the J end by 5 bases, with 22 bases between. Germline values: CDR1 MDHEN, CDR2 SYDVKM. The CDR3 DNA reads as TGTGCCAGCAGGACGGACTACGTCCTACGAAGGGAGACCCAGTACTTC. This gives the protein CASRTDYVLRRETQYF.

The chain carries TRBV19 and TRBJ2-1; 7 bases are a match to TRBD2. The CDR3 consists of 15 residues. After removal of 10 bases from V and 6 bases from J, the junction contained 15 bases not matched to a gene. Germline CDR1 is LNHDA and CDR2 is SQIVND (reference sequence). The CDR3 sequence: CATIPQGGIRNEQFF. In nucleotides, the CDR3 is TGTGCCACCATACCTCAGGGAGGGATCCGCAATGAGCAGTTCTTC.